A single sample is the source of the 7 T cell receptor beta chains below, sequenced in a study of T cells in Graves' hyperthyroidism and ophthalmopathy. TCR beta CDR3 regions were amplified from RNA transcripts. The TCR CDR3 first-round RT-PCR relied on the HTBI primer set. In TCRdb, the multiplex PCR reads were re-called with MiXCR into one record per CDR3 protein. The top ten clones hold 11% to 15% of a sample with more than 450,000 distinct CDR3 sequences, less than 15% of them seen once. The source material was blood. These receptors all come from a woman aged 40 to 50 with Graves' hyperthyroidism.

This clonotype occurred a few times. The chain couples TRBV28 to TRBJ1-5, with D possibly TRBD1 on 6 matching bases. The CDR3 covers 15 residues. Deletions cut 4 bases from V and 0 bases from J, with 10 bases between. CDR1 and CDR2 from the germline V gene are MDHEN and SYDVKM. The DNA of the CDR3 is TGTGCCAGCAGTTCTGGACAGTCTAGCAATCAGCCCCAGCATTTT. It specifies CASSSGQSSNQPQHF.

This clonotype has a count of ten or more. The chain uses TRBV10-3 and TRBJ2-7; 10 nucleotides align to TRBD1. CDR3 size: 13 residues. Trimming cost V 7 bases and J 5 bases; bases outside gene matches: 5. Per the germline V gene, CDR1 is ENHRY and CDR2 is SYGVKD. CDR3 region: CAINPGTGDEQYF. CDR3 nucleotide sequence: TGTGCCATCAATCCCGGGACAGGGGACGAGCAGTACTTC.

This clonotype was observed at least ten times. The chain couples TRBV13 to TRBJ2-3; 7 bases line up with TRBD2. The CDR3 extends over 16 amino acids. Germline V CDR1 and CDR2: PRHDT, FYEKMQ (reference sequence). J was trimmed by 0 bases and V by 4 bases; bases with no gene match: 7. CDR3 sequence: CASSSLLATSTDTQYF. CDR3 bases: TGTGCCAGCAGCTCACTACTAGCGACGAGCACAGATACGCAGTATTTT.

In this sample, this clonotype turned up a few times. This chain uses TRBV10-3 with TRBJ1-1; D remains ambiguous. CDR3 length: 13 residues. The V gene lost 2 bases and the J gene lost 6 bases, with 10 bases spanning the gap. Germline CDR1 ENHRY, CDR2 SYGVKD. The CDR3 coding sequence is TGTGCCATCAGTGAGGGAAGTGGCGCTGAAGCTTTCTTT. The encoded protein is CAISEGSGAEAFF.

This clonotype was seen many times. This chain uses TRBV28 with TRBJ1-1; a weak D match, TRBD1 (6 bases). V lost 0 bases, J lost 5 bases, and 16 bases lay in between. Per the germline V gene, CDR1 is MDHEN and CDR2 is SYDVKM. This CDR3 region has 16 residues. CDR3 protein: CASSLWAGELSTEAFF. In DNA form, the CDR3 reads TGTGCCAGCAGTTTATGGGCAGGGGAGTTGAGTACTGAAGCTTTCTTT.

Remarks on this clonotype: No conserved phenylalanine or tryptophan is present at the end of the CDR3, so a read error is the likely explanation. The genes are TRBV7-8 and TRBJ2-7; 9 nucleotides align to TRBD1. Trimming cost V 5 bases and J 3 bases; bases outside gene matches: 5. This CDR3 spans 14 amino acids. Germline CDR1 reads SGHVS; CDR2 reads FQNEAQ. The CDR3 DNA reads TGTGCCAGCAGCCTGAGACAGGGGGACTACGAGCAGTACTCC. Translation gives CASSLRQGDYEQYS.

Many counts were recorded for this clonotype. The chain employs TRBV7-9 and TRBJ2-1; weak D call: TRBD2 (6 bases). V was pared by 1 base and J by 2 bases, with 9 bases between. The germline CDR1 and CDR2 sequences are SEHNR and FQNEAQ (reference sequence). The CDR3 is 15 amino acids. The CDR3 coding sequence is TGTGCCAGCAGCTTAGTAGCGGAGACCTACAATGAGCAGTTCTTC. Protein: CASSLVAETYNEQFF.